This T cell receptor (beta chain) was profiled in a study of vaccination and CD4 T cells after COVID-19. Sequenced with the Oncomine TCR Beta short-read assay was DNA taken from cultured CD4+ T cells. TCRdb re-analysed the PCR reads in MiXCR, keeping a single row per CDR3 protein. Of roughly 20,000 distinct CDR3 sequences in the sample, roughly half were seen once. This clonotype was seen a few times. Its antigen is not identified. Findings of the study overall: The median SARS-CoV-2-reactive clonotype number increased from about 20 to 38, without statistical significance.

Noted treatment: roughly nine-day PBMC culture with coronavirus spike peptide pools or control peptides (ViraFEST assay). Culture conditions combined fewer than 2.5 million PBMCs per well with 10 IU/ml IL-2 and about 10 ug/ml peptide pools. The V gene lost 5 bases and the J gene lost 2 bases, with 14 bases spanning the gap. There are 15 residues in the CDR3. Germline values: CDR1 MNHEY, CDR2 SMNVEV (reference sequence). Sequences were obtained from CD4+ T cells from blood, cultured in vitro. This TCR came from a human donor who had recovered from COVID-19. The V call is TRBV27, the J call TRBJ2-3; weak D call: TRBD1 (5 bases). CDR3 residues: CASSRQLGATDTQYF. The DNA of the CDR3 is TGTGCCAGCAGTAGACAGTTGGGTGCCACAGATACGCAGTATTTT.